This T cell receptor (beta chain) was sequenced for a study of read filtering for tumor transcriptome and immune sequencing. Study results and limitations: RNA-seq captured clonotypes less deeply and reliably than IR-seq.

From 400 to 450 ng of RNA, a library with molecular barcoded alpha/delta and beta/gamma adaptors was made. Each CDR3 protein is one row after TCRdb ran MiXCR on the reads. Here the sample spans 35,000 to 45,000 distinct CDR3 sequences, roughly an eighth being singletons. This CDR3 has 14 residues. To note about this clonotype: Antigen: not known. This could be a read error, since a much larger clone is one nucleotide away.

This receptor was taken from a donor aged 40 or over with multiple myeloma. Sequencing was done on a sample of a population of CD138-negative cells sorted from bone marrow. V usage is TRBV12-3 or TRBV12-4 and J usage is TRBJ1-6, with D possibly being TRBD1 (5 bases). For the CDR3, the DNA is TGTGCCAGCAGTACCGGGACCGATAATTCACCCCCCCACTTT. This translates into CASSTGTDNSPPHF.